Described below is a single T cell receptor (beta chain) sequence and its context. The sample comes from a study of blood T cell repertoires in COVID-19. Only in-frame clones appear in the TCRdb table, and some are missing; sequencing was by immunoSEQ multiplex PCR. The data contain roughly 320,000 clones, nearly 90% of them seen just once; the ten biggest clones take up roughly 1.9%. With 10 bases clipped from V and 3 bases from J, the junction kept 11 bases outside the gene matches. The CDR3 is 15 residues long. Germline CDR1 reads KGHDR; CDR2 reads SFDVKD. The receptor's source is a woman aged 25 to 39 with COVID-19, enrolled during active disease. The sequencing input was peripheral blood. The chain carries TRBV24-1 and TRBJ1-5; 7 bases map to TRBD1. CDR3 region: CATLRRQGSNQPQHF. CDR3 DNA sequence: TGTGCCACGCTCCGGAGACAGGGTTCCAATCAGCCCCAGCATTTT.